This TCR beta chain was identified during a study of T cell changes during pregnancy in multiple sclerosis. The V gene's germline CDR1 is MGHDK and CDR2 SYGVNS. Unmatched junction bases numbered 15, after V lost 3 bases and J lost 7 bases. CDR3 length: 18 residues. Measured with immunoSEQ multiplex PCR; TCRdb has only the in-frame clones, and not every one. The repertoire holds tens of thousands of clones, with approximately 92% as singletons. The material was CD4+ T cells from peripheral blood mononuclear cells, obtained after pregnancy. The sequence was collected from a female donor in good health, enrolled as a control in a pregnancy study. The chain combines TRBV25-1 with TRBJ1-6; TRBD1 matches 7 bases. The CDR3 protein is CASSDFGPDRFKNSPLHF. The CDR3 DNA is TGTGCCAGCAGTGATTTTGGCCCGGACAGGTTTAAAAATTCACCCCTCCACTTT.